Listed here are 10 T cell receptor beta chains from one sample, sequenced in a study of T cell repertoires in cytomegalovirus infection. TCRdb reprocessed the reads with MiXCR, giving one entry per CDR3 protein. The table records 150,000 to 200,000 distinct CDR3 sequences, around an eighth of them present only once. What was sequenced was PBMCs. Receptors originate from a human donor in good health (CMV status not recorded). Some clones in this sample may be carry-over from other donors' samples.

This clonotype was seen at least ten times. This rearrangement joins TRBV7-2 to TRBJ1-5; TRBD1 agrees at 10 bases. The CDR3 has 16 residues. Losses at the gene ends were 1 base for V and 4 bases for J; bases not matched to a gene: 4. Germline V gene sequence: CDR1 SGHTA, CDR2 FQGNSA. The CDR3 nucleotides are TGTGCCAGCAGCTTAGTTGGGACAGGGGATAATCAGCCCCAGCATTTT. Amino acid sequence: CASSLVGTGDNQPQHF.

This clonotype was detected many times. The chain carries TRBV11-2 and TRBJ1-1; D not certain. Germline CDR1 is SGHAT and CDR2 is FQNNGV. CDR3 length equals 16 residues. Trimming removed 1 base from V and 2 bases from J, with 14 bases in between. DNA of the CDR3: TGTGCCAGCAGCTTAGCTGGGCAGTCAATCAACACTGAAGCTTTCTTT. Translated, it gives CASSLAGQSINTEAFF.

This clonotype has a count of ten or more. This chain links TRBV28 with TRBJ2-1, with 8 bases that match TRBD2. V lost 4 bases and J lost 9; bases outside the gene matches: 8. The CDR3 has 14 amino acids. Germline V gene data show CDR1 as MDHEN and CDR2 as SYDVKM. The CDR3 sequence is CASSYTGLVVEQFF. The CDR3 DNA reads TGTGCCAGCAGTTACACGGGACTAGTGGTTGAGCAGTTCTTC.

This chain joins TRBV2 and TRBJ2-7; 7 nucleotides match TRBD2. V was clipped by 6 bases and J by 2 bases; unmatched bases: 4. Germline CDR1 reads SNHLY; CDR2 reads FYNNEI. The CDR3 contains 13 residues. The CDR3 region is CASRSSGTYEQYF. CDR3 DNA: TGTGCCAGCAGGTCCAGCGGGACCTACGAGCAGTACTTC.

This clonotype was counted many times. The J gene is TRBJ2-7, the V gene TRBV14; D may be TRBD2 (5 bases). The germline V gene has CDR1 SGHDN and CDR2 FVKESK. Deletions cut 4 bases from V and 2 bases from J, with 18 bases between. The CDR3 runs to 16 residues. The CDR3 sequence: CASSPSRWEFAYEQYF. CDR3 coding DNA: TGTGCCAGCAGCCCCAGTCGATGGGAGTTCGCCTACGAGCAGTACTTC.

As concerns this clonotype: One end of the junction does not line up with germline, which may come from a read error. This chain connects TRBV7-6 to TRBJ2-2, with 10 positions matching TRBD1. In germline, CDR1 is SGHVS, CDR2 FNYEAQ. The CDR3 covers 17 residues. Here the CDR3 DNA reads TGTACCAGCAGCTTAGGGGGACAGGGGAAGTACACCGGGGAGCTGTTTTTT. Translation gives CTSSLGGQGKYTGELFF.

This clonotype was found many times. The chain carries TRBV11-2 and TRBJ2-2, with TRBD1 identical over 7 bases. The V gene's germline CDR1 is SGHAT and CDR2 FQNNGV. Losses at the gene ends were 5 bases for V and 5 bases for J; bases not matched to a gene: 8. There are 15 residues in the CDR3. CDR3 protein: CASSPNRGGTGELFF. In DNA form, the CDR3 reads TGTGCCAGCAGCCCCAACAGGGGTGGGACCGGGGAGCTGTTTTTT.

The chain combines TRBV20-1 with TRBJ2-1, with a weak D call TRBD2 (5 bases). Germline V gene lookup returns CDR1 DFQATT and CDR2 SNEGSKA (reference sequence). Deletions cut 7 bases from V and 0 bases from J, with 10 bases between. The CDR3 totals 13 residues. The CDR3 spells CSGRAISYNEQFF. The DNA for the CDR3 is TGCAGTGGGCGGGCTATCTCCTACAATGAGCAGTTCTTC.

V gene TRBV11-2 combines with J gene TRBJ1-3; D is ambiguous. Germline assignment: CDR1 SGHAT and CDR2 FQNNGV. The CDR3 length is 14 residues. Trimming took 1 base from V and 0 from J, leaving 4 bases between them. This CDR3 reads CASSLGLSGNTIYF. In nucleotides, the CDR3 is TGTGCCAGCAGCTTAGGGCTCTCTGGAAACACCATATATTTT. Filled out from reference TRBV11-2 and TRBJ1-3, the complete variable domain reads EAGVAQSPRYKIIEKRQSVAFWCNPISGHATLYWYQQILGQGPKLLIQFQNNGVVDDSQLPKDRFSAERLKGVDSTLKIQPAKLEDSAVYLCASSLGLSGNTIYFGEGSWLTVV.

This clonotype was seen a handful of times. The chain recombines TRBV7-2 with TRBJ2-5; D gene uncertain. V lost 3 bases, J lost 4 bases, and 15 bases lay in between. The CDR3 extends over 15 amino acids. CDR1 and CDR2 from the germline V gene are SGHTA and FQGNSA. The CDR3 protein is CASSFPTSRVETQYF. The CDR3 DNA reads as TGTGCCAGCAGCTTCCCGACAAGCAGAGTAGAGACCCAGTACTTC.